Listed below are T cell receptor beta chains from one sample, sequenced in a study of OX40 agonist ivuxolimab in advanced cancers. Produced via immunoSEQ multiplex PCR; TCRdb's table is partial and in-frame only. The table records 25,000 to 40,000 clones, roughly 84% of them present only once. Source: CD4+ or CD8+ T cells sorted from blood, taken in a trial of the OX40 agonist ivuxolimab. Receptor source: an adult with an advanced solid tumor such as melanoma, head and neck, liver or kidney cancer. CDR3s include the opening cysteine and the closing phenylalanine or tryptophan. D genes are given only for firm matches. A clone size is listed for some rows: how often the clone was seen (once, few, many), or a class if it is expanded.

v_call	clone_size	d_call	j_call	cdr3_nt	cdr3_aa
TRBV27	NA	NA	TRBJ1-1	TGTGCCAGCAGTGATAGCCTTCCGAACACTGAAGCTTTCTTT	CASSDSLPNTEAFF
TRBV19	NA	NA	TRBJ2-7	TGTGCCAGTACTGTCCTCGGCCGCTTGAGCTCCTACGAGCAGTACTTC	CASTVLGRLSSYEQYF
TRBV27	few	TRBD2	TRBJ2-5	TGTGCCACTCGACTAGCGGGAGCGGGGCAGGAGACCCAGTACTTC	CATRLAGAGQETQYF
TRBV27	NA	NA	TRBJ2-7	TGTGCCAGCAGTTTATCGGCACGGCCGCACTACGAGCAGTACTTC	CASSLSARPHYEQYF
TRBV5-4	NA	TRBD2	TRBJ2-7	TGTGCCAGCAGCTTGACTAGCGGGGTTTCCTACGAGCAGTACTTC	CASSLTSGVSYEQYF
TRBV5-6	NA	NA	TRBJ2-7	TGTGCCAGCAGCTTGGCCAGGGGCCCGACCAGCGGGGAGCAGTACTTC	CASSLARGPTSGEQYF
TRBV5-4	few	TRBD1	TRBJ2-7	TGTGCCAGCAGCTTGACAGGGGGCTCCGAGCAGTACTTC	CASSLTGGSEQYF
TRBV19	once	NA	TRBJ2-2	TGTGCCAGTAGTTTTTACCGCCTCGACTCCGGGGAGCTGTTTTTT	CASSFYRLDSGELFF
TRBV27	once	NA	TRBJ2-7	TGTGCCAGCAGTTTGGGGACAGGGCCAAGCGGGAGGGGAAGGGAGCAGTACTTC	CASSLGTGPSGRGREQYF
TRBV5-4	NA	TRBD1	TRBJ1-4	TGTGCCAGCAGCCTCAGACAGGGATCAAATGAAAAACTGTTTTTT	CASSLRQGSNEKLFF
TRBV2	NA	NA	TRBJ1-6	TGTGCCAGCAGTGAATATGGGGCTTCACCCCTCCACTTT	CASSEYGASPLHF
TRBV9	once	NA	TRBJ1-1	TGTGCCAGCAGCGTAGCATCGACCGCAGGAACTGAAGCTTTCTTT	CASSVASTAGTEAFF
TRBV10-1	NA	NA	TRBJ2-5	TGCGCCAGCAGGGGTAGCGCGAGCCAAGAGACCCAGTACTTC	CASRGSASQETQYF
TRBV15	NA	TRBD1	TRBJ2-2	TGTGCCACCAGCGTCGACAGGGGGGTCGGGGAGCTGTTTTTT	CATSVDRGVGELFF
TRBV29-1	NA	NA	TRBJ2-1	TGCAGCTCGATTTTAGCGTTGGACAATGAGCAGTTCTTC	CSSILALDNEQFF
TRBV11-2	NA	NA	TRBJ2-1	TGTGCCAGCAGCTTGGCCGGGACTCTAGATGAGCAGTTCTTC	CASSLAGTLDEQFF
TRBV9	once	NA	TRBJ2-7	TGTGCCAGCAGCGTAGGAGATGGGACAAACTCCTACGAGCAGTACTTC	CASSVGDGTNSYEQYF
TRBV19	NA	NA	TRBJ2-2	TGTGCCAGTAGTATGGGGGTTTATACCGGGGAGCTGTTTTTT	CASSMGVYTGELFF
TRBV27	NA	TRBD1	TRBJ1-1	TGTGCCAGCAGTTTCGGGACAGGGAGGTACACTGAAGCTTTCTTT	CASSFGTGRYTEAFF
TRBV28	NA	NA	TRBJ1-5	TGTGCCAGCAGTTTACCCCCTCTTAGCAATCAGCCCCAGCATTTT	CASSLPPLSNQPQHF
TRBV27	once	NA	TRBJ1-5	TGTGCCAGCAGTTTATCGGGGGGCGGATATCAGCCCCAGCATTTT	CASSLSGGGYQPQHF
TRBV6-5	NA	NA	TRBJ2-1	TGTGCCAGCAGTTACAGGGCAGTCTCCTACAATGAGCAGTTCTTC	CASSYRAVSYNEQFF
TRBV7-9	NA	NA	TRBJ2-2	TGTGCCAGCAGCTTAGATTGGCAGACGAACACCGGGGAGCTGTTTTTT	CASSLDWQTNTGELFF
TRBV6-6	NA	NA	TRBJ1-5	TGTGCCAGCAGTTACTCCAGCAATCAGCCCCAGCATTTT	CASSYSSNQPQHF
TRBV5-6	NA	NA	TRBJ2-7	TGTGCCAGCAGCTTGGAGGGGGGCAACTACTACGAGCAGTACTTC	CASSLEGGNYYEQYF
TRBV11-2	NA	NA	TRBJ2-7	TGTGCCAGCAGCCTCGCGACTGGGGAACTCTCCTACGAGCAGTACTTC	CASSLATGELSYEQYF
TRBV10-1	NA	NA	TRBJ1-1	TGCGCCAGCTCGAGGGCGAACACTGAAGCTTTCTTT	CASSRANTEAFF
TRBV6-5	NA	NA	TRBJ2-2	TGTGCCAGCAGTTCTCAGACAGGGAACACCGGGGAGCTGTTTTTT	CASSSQTGNTGELFF
TRBV9	NA	NA	TRBJ2-7	TGTGCCAGCAGCGCGGGACTCTCCTACGAGCAGTACTTC	CASSAGLSYEQYF
TRBV6-6	NA	NA	TRBJ2-6	TGTGCCAGCAGTTACAGGGAAACTGGGGCCAACGTCCTGACTTTC	CASSYRETGANVLTF
TRBV6-1	once	NA	TRBJ2-7	TGTGCCAGCAGCTTGACAGAGTCCTACGAGCAGTACTTC	CASSLTESYEQYF
TRBV30	NA	NA	TRBJ2-5	TGTGCCTGGAACGGGGGACAAGAGACCCAGTACTTC	CAWNGGQETQYF
TRBV6-5	NA	NA	TRBJ1-4	TGTGCCAGCAGTTACGGTCAGGGCGATGAAAAACTGTTTTTT	CASSYGQGDEKLFF
TRBV13	NA	NA	TRBJ2-5	TGTGCCAGCAGCTTACTTATGGGGGGAGAGACCCAGTACTTC	CASSLLMGGETQYF
TRBV4-2	NA	TRBD1	TRBJ1-6	TGTGCCAGCAGCCAAGGACAGGGAAATTCACCCCTCCACTTT	CASSQGQGNSPLHF
TRBV29-1	NA	NA	TRBJ2-2	TGCAGCGTTGACGACGGCCGAGTCACCGGGGAGCTGTTTTTT	CSVDDGRVTGELFF
TRBV28	NA	NA	TRBJ1-2	TGTGCCAGCAGTTTCTCCCGACAGGAGGGGTATAACTATGGCTACACCTTC	CASSFSRQEGYNYGYTF
TRBV7-6	NA	TRBD1	TRBJ1-2	TGTGCCAGCAGCTCAACTACAGGGGGAGGCTATGGCTACACCTTC	CASSSTTGGGYGYTF
TRBV6-6	NA	NA	TRBJ1-5	TGTGCCAGCAGTTACTCCATAAGTGGACCAAGTCAGCCCCAGCATTTT	CASSYSISGPSQPQHF
TRBV5-8	NA	NA	TRBJ1-5	TGTGCCAGCAGCTTAGTGCCAAGCAATCAGCCCCAGCATTTT	CASSLVPSNQPQHF
TRBV9	NA	NA	TRBJ1-5	TGTGCCAGCAGCGCCGCAGGAGGGAGCAATCAGCCCCAGCATTTT	CASSAAGGSNQPQHF
TRBV6-5	NA	TRBD1	TRBJ1-5	TGTGCCAGCAGTTACGGACAGGGCGGGCAGCCCCAGCATTTT	CASSYGQGGQPQHF
TRBV7-9	NA	NA	TRBJ1-5	TGTGCCAGCAGCTTAGGGACAGAGCCAAATCAGCCCCAGCATTTT	CASSLGTEPNQPQHF
TRBV7-9	NA	TRBD1	TRBJ2-2	TGTGCCAGCAGCCCAGGACAGGGAGACACCGGGGAGCTGTTTTTT	CASSPGQGDTGELFF
TRBV11-3	NA	NA	TRBJ2-3	TGTGCCAGCAGCTTTGGGGGAGGAACAGATACGCAGTATTTT	CASSFGGGTDTQYF
TRBV30	NA	NA	TRBJ2-7	TGTGCCTGGAGTGTACGTTACGAGCAGTACTTC	CAWSVRYEQYF
TRBV4-2	NA	NA	TRBJ2-3	TGTGCCAGCAGCCAAGAAGATAGCACAGATACGCAGTATTTT	CASSQEDSTDTQYF
TRBV7-9	few	NA	TRBJ1-2	TGTGCCAGCAGCTTAAGTGGAGACCCCTTCTATGGCTACACCTTC	CASSLSGDPFYGYTF
TRBV11-2	NA	NA	TRBJ1-1	TGTGCCAGTACCAGGGAGGTCGCTACTGAAGCTTTCTTT	CASTREVATEAFF
TRBV11-3	NA	TRBD1	TRBJ2-2	TGTGCCAGCAGCTTGAGACAGGGGGCCGGGGAGCTGTTTTTT	CASSLRQGAGELFF
TRBV11-3	NA	TRBD1	TRBJ2-1	TGTGCCAGCAGCTACGGGACAGAAAATGAGCAGTTCTTC	CASSYGTENEQFF
TRBV6-1	NA	NA	TRBJ2-3	TGTGCCAGCAGTGGCTCCGGGTCGAGGGGAGATACGCAGTATTTT	CASSGSGSRGDTQYF
TRBV5-1	NA	NA	TRBJ2-1	TGCGCCAGCAGCTTGGGGGGCCACAATGAGCAGTTCTTC	CASSLGGHNEQFF
TRBV4-1	NA	TRBD1	TRBJ1-1	TGCGCCAGCAGCCAAGAAGGGGGACAGGGACGGAACACTGAAGCTTTCTTT	CASSQEGGQGRNTEAFF
TRBV5-4	NA	TRBD1	TRBJ2-3	TGTGCCAGCAGCTTAGCCCCGGGACAGGGGGATACGCAGTATTTT	CASSLAPGQGDTQYF